Listed here are 7 T cell receptor beta chains from one sample, sequenced in a study of Graves' ophthalmopathy and Graves' hyperthyroidism. Amplification of the TCR beta CDR3 regions used RNA transcripts (as template). Scientists carried out first-round RT-PCR using HTBI primers and then a second-round multiplex PCR. TCRdb reprocessed the multiplex PCR reads via MiXCR and lists one record per CDR3 protein. The sample shows hundreds of thousands of distinct CDR3 sequences, 21% of them seen only once. Source material: peripheral blood. Receptors originate from a woman under 30 with stable Graves' hyperthyroidism.

This clonotype occurred many times. V gene TRBV20-1 combines with J gene TRBJ2-7; no firm D call. Trimming cost V 7 bases and J 6 bases, with 22 bases left between them. This CDR3 is 14 amino acids long. Germline V gene sequence: CDR1 DFQATT, CDR2 SNEGSKA (reference sequence). Here the CDR3 reads CSVSVARAETEQYF. The CDR3 bases are TGCAGTGTCTCAGTCGCAAGGGCAGAGACCGAGCAGTACTTC.

This clonotype has a single count. The rearrangement links TRBV6-5 to TRBJ2-7; perhaps TRBD2 as D (5 bases). The CDR3 length is 13 residues. With 2 bases removed from V and 11 bases from J, the gap between germline ends came to 16 bases. CDR1 is MNHEY, CDR2 SVGAGI, per germline. The chain's CDR3 is CASSYGVAREEYF. The CDR3 DNA follows: TGTGCCAGCAGTTACGGGGTAGCCCGGGAAGAGTACTTC.

This clonotype was seen many times. This chain joins TRBV28 and TRBJ2-5; TRBD1 aligns across 7 bases. Germline values: CDR1 MDHEN, CDR2 SYDVKM. With 5 bases clipped from V and 2 bases from J, the junction kept 8 bases outside the gene matches. The CDR3 consists of 15 residues. The CDR3 sequence is CASSRRDREQETQYF. The DNA of the CDR3 is TGTGCCAGCAGTAGGAGAGACAGGGAACAAGAGACCCAGTACTTC.

In this sample, this clonotype turned up many times. This chain connects TRBV6-5 to TRBJ1-1; no definite D call. This CDR3 contains 14 residues. From germline, CDR1 is MNHEY and CDR2 SVGAGI. The germline V and J ends were trimmed by 0 bases and 2 bases, with 7 bases remaining between them. This CDR3 reads CASSYSRPNTEAFF. CDR3 DNA sequence: TGTGCCAGCAGTTACTCGAGACCCAACACTGAAGCTTTCTTT.

The V and J genes are TRBV20-1 and TRBJ2-7, with D perhaps TRBD1 (6 bases). CDR1 and CDR2 from the germline V gene are DFQATT and SNEGSKA (reference sequence). Trimming stripped 3 bases from V and 3 bases from J, with 12 bases between. This CDR3 is 13 amino acids long. The CDR3: CSARGDTDYEQYF. CDR3 nucleotide sequence: TGCAGTGCTAGGGGGGACACCGACTACGAGCAGTACTTC.

V and J are TRBV7-8 and TRBJ2-7; no reliable D call. CDR1 and CDR2 from the germline V gene are SGHVS and FQNEAQ. CDR3 length: 14 residues. The V and J ends lost 2 bases and 4 bases respectively, with 12 bases between them. CDR3 protein: CASSLQPGEYEQYF. The CDR3 bases are TGTGCCAGCAGCTTACAGCCCGGCGAGTACGAGCAGTACTTC.

This clonotype was detected a few times. Germline and junction disagree at one end, which may indicate a read error. The rearrangement uses TRBV11-1 and TRBJ2-6; TRBD1 matches 7 bases. Looked up from germline, CDR1 is SGHAT and CDR2 is FQDESV (reference sequence). This CDR3 contains 18 residues. CDR3 loop: CASSLGGLRHEGANVLAF. For the CDR3, the DNA is TGTGCCAGCAGCTTAGGAGGACTCCGACATGAGGGGGCCAACGTCCTGGCTTTC.